The 15 T cell receptor beta chains below were found in one sample sequenced in a study of regulatory T cells in long-lasting Graves disease. iRepertoire HTBI primers and Arm-PCR of CDR3 regions built TCR beta libraries. TCRdb called the multiplex PCR reads again in MiXCR, with one record for every CDR3 protein. The sample contains 350,000 to 450,000 distinct CDR3 sequences, 15% to 20% of which appear only once. The time point here: newly diagnosed GD, antithyroid drugs for less than 3 months. The TCR library was made from RNA that had been extracted from PBMCs in TRIzol. This same sample was also part of a study on T cells in Graves' hyperthyroidism and ophthalmopathy.

The sequences come from peripheral blood mononuclear cells (PBMCs), collected at new diagnosis, from a patient treated with antithyroid drugs. All receptors derive from a man aged 40-55 years with Graves disease.

This clonotype was picked up many times. J is TRBJ2-1 and V is TRBV7-2; D unclear. Deletions cut 0 bases from V and 5 bases from J, with 8 bases between. Per germline, CDR1 SGHTA and CDR2 FQGNSA. The CDR3 extends over 14 amino acids. The CDR3 here is CASSLARPDNEQFF. The CDR3 DNA follows: TGTGCCAGCAGCTTAGCGCGGCCTGACAATGAGCAGTTCTTC.

Details on this clonotype: A much more abundant neighbour one base away suggests this may be a read error. The chain is built from TRBV11-2 and TRBJ2-1; 8 bases are a match to TRBD1. Germline CDR1 reads SGHAT; CDR2 reads FQNNGV. This CDR3 spans 15 amino acids. DNA of the CDR3: TGTGCCCGCAGCGGAGGACAGGGTTGGAACAATGAGCAGTTCTTC. Encoded protein: CARSGGQGWNNEQFF.

This clonotype was detected ten times or more. The chain carries TRBV4-2 and TRBJ2-5; possible D gene TRBD2, 5 bases. The germline V gene encodes CDR1 LGHNA and CDR2 YNFKEQ. Trimming left V 4 bases short and J 5 bases short, with 11 bases between. The length of the CDR3 is 13 residues. The CDR3 DNA reads TGTGCCAGCAGCCTCCGGGGAACGGAGACCCAGTACTTC. Amino acid sequence: CASSLRGTETQYF.

In this sample, this clonotype turned up many times. The chain couples TRBV6-1 to TRBJ2-7, with D tentatively TRBD2 (5 bases). Trimming left V 7 bases short and J 0 bases short, with 13 bases between. The CDR3 spans 14 residues. The germline V gene has CDR1 MNHNS and CDR2 SASEGT. In nucleotides, the CDR3 is TGTGCCAGCAAGAAGGACGGACTCTCCTACGAGCAGTACTTC. Translation gives CASKKDGLSYEQYF.

The J gene is TRBJ2-2, the V gene TRBV12-3 or TRBV12-4; 7 bases line up with TRBD1. V shed 3 bases, J shed 2 bases, and the junction held 9 bases outside the gene matches. The CDR3 extends over 17 amino acids. The CDR3 is CASSLLVGTDNTGELFF. The CDR3 DNA follows: TGTGCCAGCAGTTTGTTAGTCGGGACAGACAACACCGGGGAGCTGTTTTTT.

This clonotype has a count of ten or more. V gene TRBV29-1 combines with J gene TRBJ2-5, with D unresolved. CDR1 and CDR2 from the germline V gene are SQVTM and ANQGSEA. Between the trimmed V and J ends, which lost 2 bases and 1 base, there was a span of 5 bases. This CDR3 is built from 12 residues. The CDR3 sequence: CSVERSQETQYF. The CDR3 bases are TGCAGCGTTGAACGTAGCCAAGAGACCCAGTACTTC.

About this clonotype: One base separates it from a far larger clone, so it is likely a read error. The genes are TRBV2 and TRBJ2-3; TRBD2 aligns across 8 bases. After removal of 5 bases from V and 10 bases from J, the junction contained 14 bases not matched to a gene. This CDR3 comprises 15 residues. Germline CDR1 and CDR2: SNHLY and FYNNEI. The CDR3 region has the DNA TGTGCCAGCAGTTTGGTTGGCGGGGGGACTCAGGCGCAGTATTTT. Residues: CASSLVGGGTQAQYF. The full variable domain, with the rest looked up from reference TRBV2 and TRBJ2-3, is EPEVTQTPSHQVTQMGQEVILRCVPISNHLYFYWYRQILGQKVEFLVSFYNNEISEKSEIFDDQFSVERPDGSNFTLKIRSTKLEDSAMYFCASSLVGGGTQAQYFGPGTRLTVL.

The V and J genes are TRBV9 and TRBJ1-2, with D possibly being TRBD1 (6 bases). CDR3 size: 12 residues. The germline CDR1 and CDR2 sequences are SGDLS and YYNGEE. Between the trimmed V and J ends, which lost 4 bases and 8 bases, there was a span of 12 bases. The CDR3 nucleotides read TGTGCCAGCAGCATTGACAGGTGGGGCTACACCTTC. Its protein product is CASSIDRWGYTF.

Points on this clonotype: One base separates it from a far larger clone, so it is likely a read error. This chain links TRBV12-3 or TRBV12-4 with TRBJ2-5; D is possibly TRBD2 (5 bases). This CDR3 is 13 amino acids long. Written as DNA, the CDR3 is TGTACTAGTGGTATGGACTGGCAAGAGACCCAGTACTTC. As protein: CTSGMDWQETQYF.

V gene TRBV30 combines with J gene TRBJ1-2, with D possibly TRBD1 on 6 matching bases. V lost 4 bases and J lost 4, with 13 bases in between. This CDR3 contains 13 residues. Germline V gives CDR1 GTSNPN, CDR2 SVGIG (reference sequence). The CDR3 bases are TGTGCCTGGAATAGGGGGAGAGGCTATGGCTACACCTTC. Encoded protein: CAWNRGRGYGYTF.

Ten or more counts support this clonotype. The gene calls are TRBV6-5 and TRBJ1-5, with D uncertain. V shed 2 bases and J shed 7 bases, with 9 bases lying between them. The germline V gene has CDR1 MNHEY and CDR2 SVGAGI. The CDR3 is made up of 13 amino acids. In DNA form, the CDR3 reads TGTGCCAGCAGTTACATGTTTGGCCAGCCCCAGCATTTT. The encoded protein is CASSYMFGQPQHF.

The table lists this clonotype with many counts. V is TRBV18 and J is TRBJ2-7; maybe TRBD1 (5 bases). CDR3 size: 15 residues. Germline V gene lookup returns CDR1 KGHSH and CDR2 LQKENI. V lost 6 bases, J lost 3 bases, and 18 bases lay in between. For the CDR3, the DNA is TGTGCCAGCTCCCTTTTGGGGCAGTCCATCTACGAGCAGTACTTC. This gives the protein CASSLLGQSIYEQYF.

This clonotype was seen ten or more times. The chain's CDR3 is CASNRKQGNTEAFF. The CDR3 nucleotides are TGTGCCAGCAACAGAAAACAGGGGAACACTGAAGCTTTCTTT. The J gene is TRBJ1-1, the V gene TRBV5-4, with D maybe TRBD1 (6 bases). Germline CDR1 reads SGHNT; CDR2 reads YYREEE (reference sequence). The CDR3 consists of 14 residues. V dropped 6 bases and J dropped 1 base, with 13 bases sitting between them.

In its sample, this clonotype was seen many times. The J gene is TRBJ2-2, the V gene TRBV10-3, with TRBD1 as a possible D gene (5 bases). The germline V gene has CDR1 ENHRY and CDR2 SYGVKD. This CDR3 contains 15 residues. With 4 bases removed from V and 3 bases from J, the gap between germline ends came to 12 bases. The chain's CDR3 is CAISGLRVDTGELFF. For the CDR3, the DNA is TGTGCCATCAGTGGCCTCAGGGTGGACACCGGGGAGCTGTTTTTT.

This clonotype came up many times. The chain has TRBV4-1 and TRBJ1-1; D possibly corresponds to TRBD1 (6 bases). The CDR3 is made up of 15 amino acids. V was trimmed by 1 base and J by 10 bases, leaving 19 bases between them. Germline V gene data show CDR1 as MGHRA and CDR2 as YSYEKL. The CDR3 nucleotides read TGCGCCAGCAGCCAAGTTCTATCATCCGGGGGGCGAGCTTTCTTT. This codes for CASSQVLSSGGRAFF.